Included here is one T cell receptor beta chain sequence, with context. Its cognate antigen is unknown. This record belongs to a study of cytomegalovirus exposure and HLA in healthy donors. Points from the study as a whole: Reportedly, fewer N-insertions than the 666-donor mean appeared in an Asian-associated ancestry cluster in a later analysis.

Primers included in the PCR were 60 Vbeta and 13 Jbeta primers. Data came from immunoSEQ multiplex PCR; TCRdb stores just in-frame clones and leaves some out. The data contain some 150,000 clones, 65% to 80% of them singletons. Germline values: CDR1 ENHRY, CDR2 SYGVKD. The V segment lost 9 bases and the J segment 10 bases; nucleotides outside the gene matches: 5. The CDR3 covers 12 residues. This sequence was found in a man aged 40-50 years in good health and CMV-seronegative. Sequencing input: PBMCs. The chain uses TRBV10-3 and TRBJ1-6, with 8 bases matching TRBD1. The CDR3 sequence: CAIGTGSSPLHF. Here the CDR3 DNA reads TGTGCCATTGGGACAGGAAGCTCACCCCTCCACTTT.